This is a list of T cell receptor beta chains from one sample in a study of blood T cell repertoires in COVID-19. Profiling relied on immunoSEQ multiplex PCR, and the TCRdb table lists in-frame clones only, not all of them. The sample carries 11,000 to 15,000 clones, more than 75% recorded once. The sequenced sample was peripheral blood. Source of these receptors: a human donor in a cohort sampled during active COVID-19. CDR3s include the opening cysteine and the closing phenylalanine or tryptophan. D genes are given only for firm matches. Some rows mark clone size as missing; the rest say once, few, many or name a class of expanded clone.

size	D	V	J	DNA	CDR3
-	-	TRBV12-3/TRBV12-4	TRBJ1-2	TGTGCCAGCAGTTTACTTCGGGTGGCCGGCTACACCTTC	CASSLLRVAGYTF
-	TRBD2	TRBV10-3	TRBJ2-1	TGTGCCATCAGTGAATCGGCGGGAGCGACCTACAATGAGCAGTTCTTC	CAISESAGATYNEQFF
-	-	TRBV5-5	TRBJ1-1	TGTGCCAGCAGCTTGGGCCACTTACGGTCTTTCTTT	CASSLGHLRSFF
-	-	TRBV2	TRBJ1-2	TGTGCCAGCAGTGAATTGGCAGGGTATGGCTACACCTTC	CASSELAGYGYTF
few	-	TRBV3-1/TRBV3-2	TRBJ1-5	TGTGCCAGCAGCCAAACGACAGGCCGCCAGCCCCAGCATTTT	CASSQTTGRQPQHF
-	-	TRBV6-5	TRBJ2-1	TGTGCCAGCAGTTACAACGGTGGGCTCGAGCAGTTCTTC	CASSYNGGLEQFF
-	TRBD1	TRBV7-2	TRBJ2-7	TGTGCCAGCAGCCCGGCGGACAGGGGGGGCTACGAGCAGTACTTC	CASSPADRGGYEQYF
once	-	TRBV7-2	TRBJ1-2	TGTGCCAGCAGCTCGACAGAAAACTATGGCTACACCTTC	CASSSTENYGYTF
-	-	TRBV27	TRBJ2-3	TGTGCCAGCAGTTCCAGGGTTGGCACAGATACGCAGTATTTT	CASSSRVGTDTQYF
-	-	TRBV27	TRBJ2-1	TGTGCCAGCAGTTTAAGTTCCGGGAATGCCTACAATGAGCAGTTCTTC	CASSLSSGNAYNEQFF
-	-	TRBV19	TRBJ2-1	TGTGCCAGTAGTCCCCGACTAGGTCCCGTCCATGAGCAGTTCTTC	CASSPRLGPVHEQFF
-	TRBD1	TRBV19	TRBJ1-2	TGTGCCAGTAGTATAGATCGCCAGGGGGGAAACTATGGCTACACCTTC	CASSIDRQGGNYGYTF
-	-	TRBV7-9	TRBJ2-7	TGTGCCAGCAGCCCCCAAGGCGGTATCTACGAGCAGTACTTC	CASSPQGGIYEQYF
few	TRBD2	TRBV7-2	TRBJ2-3	TGTGCCAGCAGCTTAAACCCGGGAGGGCCGGGTACGCAGTATTTT	CASSLNPGGPGTQYF
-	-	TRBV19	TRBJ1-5	TGTGCCAGTAGTATCGGGGGTTGGGATCAGCCCCAGCATTTT	CASSIGGWDQPQHF
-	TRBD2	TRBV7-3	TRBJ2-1	TGTGCCAGCAGCTTAAAACTAGCGGGGGGGCCGAGTGAGCAGTTCTTC	CASSLKLAGGPSEQFF
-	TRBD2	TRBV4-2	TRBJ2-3	TGTGCCAGCAGACCAATCGAGGTAGGACTAGCGGCTAGCACAGATACGCAGTATTTT	CASRPIEVGLAASTDTQYF